This TCR beta chain was documented in a study of cytomegalovirus exposure and HLA in healthy donors (dated by TCRdb to the late 2010s). Background on the whole study: In an earlier analysis of around 540 of the donors, 276 Gb of sequence data and 120 million or so unique TCR beta sequences from about 179 million T cells were reported. An early release covering some 640 HLA-typed donors comprised approximately 300 gigabases of sequencing data and tens of millions of unique TCR sequences. Of the roughly 410 genotyped donors, less than 90% were placed in the genetic ancestry cluster associated with self-reported Caucasian donors. The study aimed to test whether signatures of past pathogen exposure could be identified by cataloging public T cell receptors. The study profiled the T cell repertoires of under 700 subjects by immunosequencing and related them to cytomegalovirus serostatus. In addition to the first cohort of around 670 subjects, a separate validation cohort of 120 different subjects was used. To predict cytomegalovirus infection status, the study combined high-throughput TCR immunosequencing, statistical association of individual TCRs with disease status, and machine learning. A later analysis re-examined previously published TCR beta repertoires from 610 or so donors and added high-resolution HLA genotyping to investigate patterns of TCR occurrence. The later analysis used no new phenotypic data to find candidate immune exposures, relying instead on TCR beta sequences and their occurrence across donors. To decide whether each TCR beta V gene segment behaved as functional or pseudogenic, an earlier analysis of some 600 of the donors relied on high-throughput TCR beta sequencing. Donor age, sex, ethnicity and CMV serostatus were collected together with the repertoire data. Genome-wide SNP genotypes for about 65% of the 666 donors were used in a later genetic analysis, which treated that subset as a discovery cohort. Every repertoire in the discovery cohort had been generated on one and the same sequencing platform. Class I and class II HLA loci were covered by the typing at four-digit resolution. The number of donors typed differed by locus, with about 629-630 for A, B, C, DRB1 and DQB1, roughly 520 for DQA1, over 600 for DPA1, and some 440 for DPB1. Roughly 5 DR-DQ haplotypes were treated as single units for association and clustering because of strong linkage in the cohort. Among 300 to 450 genotyped donors of the cohort, an average of approximately 240,000 unique TCR beta nucleotide sequences were sequenced per donor, roughly 20% of them non-productive.

The library was obtained by the immunoSEQ multiplex PCR assay. A mixture of 60 forward primers for TCR Vbeta segments and 13 reverse primers for TCR Jbeta segments was used in the multiplex PCR. Amplification of the CDR3 region of rearranged TCR beta genes was performed with a multiplex PCR assay on genomic DNA. Amplified TCR beta libraries were sequenced as 87-base-pair reads on the Illumina HiSeq System. The published analysis was carried out like this. Across the roughly 600 repertoires, a later analysis counted roughly 77 million unique TCR beta chains, 8.5 million to 12 million of which were shared by at least two donors. Raw reads were error-corrected and collapsed into unique sequences with a nearest-neighbor algorithm that merged closely related sequences to remove PCR and sequencing errors. To assign V, D and J gene segments, CDR3 sequences were aligned to IMGT reference sequences. For a sequence to be retained, a match of at least six nucleotides was required to both a V gene segment and a J gene segment. Rearrangements were called productive when the CDR3 lacked stop codons and stayed in frame with V and J; all others were non-productive. Following IMGT convention, CDR3 was defined as the stretch from the second conserved V-encoded cysteine to the conserved J-encoded phenylalanine. Sequences without an unambiguous match to a single V gene segment were excluded from the earlier analysis of about 600 of the donors. In an earlier analysis of some 590 of the donors, a V segment was called functional when productive rearrangements were above 56.7%, and segregating when the standard deviation between donors exceeded 5%. A statistical classification framework was developed to diagnose cytomegalovirus status using the catalog of TCR beta chain sequences. In a later analysis, V and J genes were assigned by comparing TCR nucleotide sequences against IMGT/GENE-DB human TR gene sequences. In a later analysis, CDR3 sequences and most-parsimonious VDJ recombination scenarios were assigned using the TCRdist pipeline. In a later analysis, every TCR beta chain was defined by the combination of its CDR3 amino acid sequence and its V-gene family, and reads without a unique V-gene family were dropped. In a later analysis, 450 to 600 highly shared, low-generation-probability nucleotide sequences were removed to address suspected cross-contamination and a sequencing artifact. In a later analysis, a clonal expansion index was calculated for each public chain from normalized within-repertoire ranks of inferred template counts. In a later analysis, generation probabilities were computed using a VDJ recombination model fitted to out-of-frame rearrangements, and the results were checked against IGoR. Hypergeometric tests were used in a later analysis to score TCR-TCR, TCR-HLA and TCR-CMV co-occurrence, with a repertoire-size bias correction applied to the TCR pairs. A later analysis estimated false discovery rates by permuting HLA or CMV assignments 20 times. A later analysis grouped co-occurring TCRs with DBSCAN, adding TCRdist sequence similarity when clustering within HLA-allele-positive subsets. For co-occurrence clustering, repertoires with fewer than 30,000 or more than 120,000 public chains were excluded, along with about five repertoires with anomalous nucleotide sharing. TCRdb provides this immuneACCESS table in a form limited to in-frame rearrangements. Some clones are lacking; in checked studies, under half of them reflect an unresolved V gene, and why the rest are absent is not known. The DNA was the basis for D and trimming; V, J and clone size are from that table. This sample gives about 140,000 clones in total; about four fifths of them show up just once. The ten largest clones take up 4.5% to 5% of the sample.

Turning to this clone: What this receptor recognizes is not known. Base qualities are not at hand, and no much larger clone is one base apart.

Study-wide findings and limitations: The 87-base-pair reads could not distinguish some IMGT-functional V segments, including TRBV6-2 and TRBV6-3, so those segments were excluded. The cohort was sequenced for TCR beta chains only, and without alpha or paired-chain data the features that could be detected were limited. Strong co-occurrence of HLA alleles, especially DR and DQ, made assigning TCR associations to individual alleles difficult. The study gave a list of under 200 TCR beta chains associated with cytomegalovirus. In an earlier analysis of some 500 of the donors, most TCR beta V segments appeared in productive rearrangements about 87% or about 30% of the time, broadly matching IMGT annotations. In a later analysis, the rate of TCR association differed among HLA loci, with DRB1 alleles having the most associated TCRs and HLA-C alleles having the fewest. A cluster of highly shared sequence variants was judged likely to represent a technical artifact of the sequencing pipeline. A further reported finding was that TCR beta sequences accurately predicted the HLA-A and HLA-B alleles for most subjects in the first cohort. The classifier was reported to diagnose cytomegalovirus status with high specificity and sensitivity in both the original cohort and the validation cohort. Most CMV-associated TCR beta chains appeared to be HLA-restricted in a later analysis, and the HLA associations seemed to be driven largely by CMV exposure. A later genetic analysis associated a missense DCLRE1C variant with V-gene and J-gene trimming of TCR beta chains, and an independent cohort replicated the association. Compared with equally common non-associated chains, HLA-associated TCR beta chains in a later analysis were more clonally expanded and had lower generation probabilities. The authors suggested that the approach could potentially be extended to other disease states and immunological phenotypes. Several of the top co-occurrence clusters appeared to be linked to parvovirus B19, influenza, CMV and Epstein-Barr virus, according to a later analysis. In vitro tests confirmed that three of the cytomegalovirus-associated TCR beta chains recognize cytomegalovirus antigens. At a false discovery rate of 0.05, a later analysis linked under 20,000 TCR beta sequences to specific HLA alleles. Presence/absence analyses assumed roughly uniform sequencing depth across donors, an assumption that may not hold. Because counts were too low, around 18 rarely observed V segments, including chromosome 9 orphons, were left out of the earlier analysis of 587 of the donors. According to a later genetic analysis, donors in an Asian-associated ancestry cluster had fewer N-insertions in productive TCRs than the approximately 670-donor mean. Immune exposure information for the cohort was limited to CMV serostatus. While some public TCRs were present in many individuals, most TCR sequences turned up only very rarely across donors. HLA typing was unavailable for some donors at each locus, so association tests used only the typed subset. Correlated functional status among segregating V segments might reflect linkage disequilibrium, but an unknown experimental factor could not be ruled out.

The CDR3 has 13 amino acids, counting the end cysteine and phenylalanine. Only the CDR3 region is kept as DNA, spanning 39 bases read in frame from base 1. Looking up the germline V gene yields CDR1 ENHRY and CDR2 SYGVKD. Deletion took 11 bases off V and 3 bases off J, with a span of 16 bases between the germline ends. In total, 600 or so healthy bone marrow donors made up the cohort. All cohort members were sampled while nominally healthy, although unrecorded immune exposures were likely present. CMV serostatus was recorded as positive for 250 to 300 and negative for about 50% of the roughly 670 cohort members, whereas no CMV serostatus was recorded for the donor in question. Every donor gave a peripheral blood sample, and the peripheral blood mononuclear cells from that sample were used for TCR beta sequencing. The Qiagen DNeasy Blood Extraction Kit was used to extract genomic DNA from the blood cell samples.

The sequenced sample consisted of PBMCs. This receptor was taken from a man aged 25 to 40 in good health. The rearranged segments are TRBV10-3 and TRBJ1-2; matching of 6 bases hints at TRBD1 as the D gene. The DNA reads TGTGCCGCAAGAGGGGGAGCGCACTATGGCTACACCTTC. Translated, this is CAARGGAHYGYTF.